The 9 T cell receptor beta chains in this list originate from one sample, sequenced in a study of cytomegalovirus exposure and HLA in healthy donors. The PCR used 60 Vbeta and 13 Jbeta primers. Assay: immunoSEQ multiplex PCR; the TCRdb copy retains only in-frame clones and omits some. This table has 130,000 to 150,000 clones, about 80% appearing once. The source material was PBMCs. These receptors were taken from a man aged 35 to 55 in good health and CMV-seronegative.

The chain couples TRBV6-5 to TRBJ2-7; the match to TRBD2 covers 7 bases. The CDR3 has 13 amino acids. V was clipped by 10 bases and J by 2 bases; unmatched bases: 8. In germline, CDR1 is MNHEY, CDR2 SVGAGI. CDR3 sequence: CATKYRGAYEQYF. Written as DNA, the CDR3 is TGTGCCACCAAATATCGGGGGGCCTACGAGCAGTACTTC.

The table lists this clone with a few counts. CDR3 region: CASSSVQSYNSPLHF. CDR3 coding DNA: TGTGCCAGCAGCTCCGTTCAGTCCTATAATTCACCCCTCCACTTT. This sequence joins TRBV9 and TRBJ1-6; D is ambiguous. Trimming cost V 4 bases and J 1 base, with 9 bases left between them. The germline V gene encodes CDR1 SGDLS and CDR2 YYNGEE. This CDR3 region has 15 residues.

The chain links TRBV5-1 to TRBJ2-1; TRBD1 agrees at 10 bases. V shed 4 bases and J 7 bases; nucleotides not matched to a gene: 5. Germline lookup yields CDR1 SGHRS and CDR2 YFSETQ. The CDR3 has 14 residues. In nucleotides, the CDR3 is TGCGCCAGCAGCAACCGACAGGGGGCGAATGAGCAGTTCTTC. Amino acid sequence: CASSNRQGANEQFF.

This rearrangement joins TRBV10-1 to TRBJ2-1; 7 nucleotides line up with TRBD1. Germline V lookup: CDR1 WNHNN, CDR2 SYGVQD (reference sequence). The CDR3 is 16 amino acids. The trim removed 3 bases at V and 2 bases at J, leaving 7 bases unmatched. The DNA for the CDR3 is TGCGCCAGCAGTGAATACGGACAGGAACCCTACAATGAGCAGTTCTTC. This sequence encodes CASSEYGQEPYNEQFF.

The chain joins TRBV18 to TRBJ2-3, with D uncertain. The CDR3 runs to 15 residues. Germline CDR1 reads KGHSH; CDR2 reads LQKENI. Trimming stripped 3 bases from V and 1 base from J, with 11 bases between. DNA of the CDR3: TGTGCCAGCTCACCGGTCACGCGAGGCACAGATACGCAGTATTTT. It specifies CASSPVTRGTDTQYF.

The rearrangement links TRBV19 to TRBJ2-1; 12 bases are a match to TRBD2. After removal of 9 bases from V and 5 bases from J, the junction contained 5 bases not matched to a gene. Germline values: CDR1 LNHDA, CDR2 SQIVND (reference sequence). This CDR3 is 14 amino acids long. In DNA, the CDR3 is TGTGCCAGCCACCGGACTAGCGGGAACAATGAGCAGTTCTTC. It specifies CASHRTSGNNEQFF. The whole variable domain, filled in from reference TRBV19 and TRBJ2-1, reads DGGITQSPKYLFRKEGQNVTLSCEQNLNHDAMYWYRQDPGQGLRLIYYSQIVNDFQKGDIAEGYSVSREKKESFPLTVTSAQKNPTAFYLCASHRTSGNNEQFFGPGTRLTVL.

The CDR3: CASTMDRGLNQPQHF. The CDR3 coding sequence is TGTGCCAGCACTATGGACAGGGGTCTCAATCAGCCCCAGCATTTT. V and J are TRBV18 and TRBJ1-5, with TRBD1 matching over 9 bases. The CDR3 totals 15 residues. Germline V gene lookup returns CDR1 KGHSH and CDR2 LQKENI. The V gene end was trimmed by 8 bases and the J gene end by 3 bases; junction bases not matched to a gene: 8.

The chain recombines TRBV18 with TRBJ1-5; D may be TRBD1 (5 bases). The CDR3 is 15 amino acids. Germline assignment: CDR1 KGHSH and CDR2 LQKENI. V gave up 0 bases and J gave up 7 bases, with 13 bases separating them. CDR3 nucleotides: TGTGCCAGCTCACCACCCATGTCAGGGAACCAGCCCCAGCATTTT. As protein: CASSPPMSGNQPQHF.

The chain's CDR3 is CASSVFTSGGGNEQFF. Written as DNA, the CDR3 is TGCGCCAGCAGCGTGTTTACTAGCGGGGGGGGCAATGAGCAGTTCTTC. The chain links TRBV5-1 to TRBJ2-1, with 13 bases matching TRBD2. Trimming cost V 4 bases and J 6 bases; bases outside gene matches: 7. The CDR3 is 16 amino acids. The germline V gene has CDR1 SGHRS and CDR2 YFSETQ.